This TCR beta chain emerged from a study of blood T cell repertoires in COVID-19. Germline lookup yields CDR1 MDHEN and CDR2 SYDVKM. The CDR3 sequence is 15 residues long. Trimming took 5 bases from V and 10 from J; bases not matched to a gene: 15. The data were produced by immunoSEQ multiplex PCR, yet TCRdb's version contains in-frame clones alone and is incomplete. The data hold a few hundred thousand clones, with roughly 84% observed a single time. The chain combines TRBV28 with TRBJ1-1, with 8 nucleotides matching TRBD1. The material sequenced was peripheral blood. This TCR derives from a human donor with COVID-19, enrolled during active disease. The donor label of this sample is uncertain. For the CDR3, the DNA is TGTGCCAGCAGTCCGTACATCTCAGGGGGCCCAAGAGCTTTCTTT. Translating gives CASSPYISGGPRAFF.